Listed here are 14 T cell receptor beta chains from one sample, sequenced in a study of PD-L1 blockade in urothelial cancer. Sequenced by immunoSEQ multiplex PCR; TCRdb stores in-frame clones only, minus some. The sample contains some 97,000 clones, 91% of which appear only once. This material consisted of PBMCs, taken around atezolizumab (anti-PD-L1) treatment. Every receptor here comes from a woman older than 75 with urothelial cancer.

The V call is TRBV19, the J call TRBJ1-4, with 8 bases lining up with TRBD1. This CDR3 has 15 amino acids. CDR1 and CDR2 (germline): LNHDA, SQIVND (reference sequence). J lost 6 bases, V lost 4 bases, and 7 bases had no gene match. The CDR3 DNA reads TGTGCCAGTAGTACAGGGGGCGGAATGTATGAAAAACTGTTTTTT. This codes for CASSTGGGMYEKLFF.

The chain has TRBV2 and TRBJ2-3, with 7 positions matching TRBD2. The length of the CDR3 is 14 residues. Germline V gives CDR1 SNHLY, CDR2 FYNNEI. V was pared by 4 bases and J by 5 bases, with 6 bases of the junction left unmatched. DNA of the CDR3: TGTGCCAGCAGTGTGGGAGGGGTTAGAGATACGCAGTATTTT. It encodes CASSVGGVRDTQYF.

This sequence joins TRBV19 and TRBJ2-7, with TRBD2 matching over 8 bases. After removal of 3 bases from V and 5 bases from J, the junction contained 9 bases not matched to a gene. Looked up from germline, CDR1 is LNHDA and CDR2 is SQIVND (reference sequence). CDR3 length: 15 residues. CDR3: CASSINGRALDEQYF. The CDR3 nucleotides read TGTGCCAGTAGTATTAACGGGAGGGCCCTCGACGAGCAGTACTTC.

The J gene is TRBJ2-7, the V gene TRBV9; TRBD2 aligns across 11 bases. This CDR3 comprises 14 residues. The J segment lost 2 bases and the V segment lost 3 bases, leaving 1 base of the junction unmatched. In germline, CDR1 is SGDLS, CDR2 YYNGEE. CDR3 bases: TGTGCCAGCAGCGGACTAGCGGGGCCCTACGAGCAGTACTTC. Its protein is CASSGLAGPYEQYF. Supplemented by reference TRBV9 and TRBJ2-7, the full variable domain reads DSGVTQTPKHLITATGQRVTLRCSPRSGDLSVYWYQQSLDQGLQFLIQYYNGEERAKGNILERFSAQQFPDLHSELNLSSLELGDSALYFCASSGLAGPYEQYFGPGTRLTVT.

J is TRBJ2-7 and V is TRBV10-3, with 7 bases matching TRBD1. This CDR3 has 13 residues. V was pared by 7 bases and J by 3 bases, with 6 bases of the junction left unmatched. CDR1 is ENHRY and CDR2 is SYGVKD in the germline V gene. The CDR3, as DNA: TGTGCCATCACCAGGGGACAGAACTACGAGCAGTACTTC. Translating it yields CAITRGQNYEQYF.

This chain connects TRBV2 to TRBJ2-7, with D possibly being TRBD2 (6 bases). V lost 6 bases, J lost 6 bases, and 21 bases lay in between. The V gene's germline CDR1 is SNHLY and CDR2 FYNNEI. The CDR3 has 15 amino acids. The CDR3: CASSSTGLRGTEQYF. DNA of the CDR3: TGTGCCAGCAGCTCCACAGGACTACGCGGTACCGAGCAGTACTTC.

The chain has TRBV10-2 and TRBJ2-7; D ambiguous. Germline values: CDR1 WSHSY, CDR2 SAAADI. V was shortened by 2 bases and J by 5 bases, with 10 bases between the two germline ends. The CDR3 has 13 residues. DNA of the CDR3: TGCGCCAGCAGTGAGGTGAGAACCCACGAGCAGTACTTC. It encodes CASSEVRTHEQYF.

The chain employs TRBV5-1 and TRBJ2-1, with 9 bases that match TRBD2. Germline V gene lookup returns CDR1 SGHRS and CDR2 YFSETQ. The CDR3 spans 15 residues. J was trimmed by 10 bases and V by 0 bases; bases with no gene match: 8. CDR3 nucleotides: TGCGCCAGCAGCTTGGGCGGCGGGAGGGCCGGAGAGCAGTTCTTC. It yields the protein CASSLGGGRAGEQFF.

The rearrangement uses TRBV27 and TRBJ2-5; possible D gene TRBD1, 5 bases. Between the trimmed V and J ends, which lost 2 bases and 4 bases, there was a span of 11 bases. CDR1 is MNHEY, CDR2 SMNVEV, per germline (reference sequence). The CDR3 length is 14 residues. CDR3 sequence reads: CASSLQGFRETQYF. In DNA, the CDR3 is TGTGCCAGCAGTTTACAGGGCTTTCGAGAGACCCAGTACTTC.

This clone has just one count. This chain connects TRBV6-1 to TRBJ1-1; D not resolved. Germline CDR1 reads MNHNS; CDR2 reads SASEGT. The CDR3 spans 15 residues. V was pared by 5 bases and J by 1 base, with 14 bases between. CDR3 in DNA: TGTGCCAGCAGTTCGACACTTATGACGAACACTGAAGCTTTCTTT. This sequence encodes CASSSTLMTNTEAFF.

The V and J genes are TRBV5-1 and TRBJ1-1; TRBD1 matches 10 bases. V gave up 4 bases and J gave up 2 bases; unmatched junction bases: 2. CDR3 length: 14 amino acids. Germline CDR1 and CDR2: SGHRS and YFSETQ. CDR3 nucleotides: TGCGCCAGCAGCGGACAGGGGGGAAACACTGAAGCTTTCTTT. Its protein is CASSGQGGNTEAFF.

This chain uses TRBV27 with TRBJ2-5; weak D call: TRBD1 (6 bases). Trimming pared 11 bases from V and 3 bases from J, leaving 16 bases between. Germline loops: CDR1 MNHEY, CDR2 SMNVEV (reference sequence). This CDR3 region has 13 residues. The CDR3 DNA reads as TGTGCCGCCGGGACAATCGACGAAGAGACCCAGTACTTC. This translates into CAAGTIDEETQYF.

V is TRBV2 and J is TRBJ2-1; D uncertain. V shed 6 bases and J shed 6 bases, with 9 bases lying between them. The CDR3 extends over 12 amino acids. Germline CDR1 reads SNHLY; CDR2 reads FYNNEI. CDR3 in amino acids: CASSSVSNEQFF. CDR3 coding DNA: TGTGCCAGCAGCTCGGTTTCCAATGAGCAGTTCTTC.

The chain couples TRBV10-3 to TRBJ2-1, with 7 bases lining up with TRBD2. The ends lost 11 bases at V and 8 bases at J; junction bases unmatched: 12. The CDR3 is 13 residues long. CDR1 is ENHRY, CDR2 SYGVKD, per germline. The CDR3 DNA is TGTGCCGCCCGCCGTCCTAGCGGCGATGAGCAGTTCTTC. It codes for CAARRPSGDEQFF.